The 30 T cell receptor beta chains given below trace back to one sample, sequenced in a study of HIV-infected patients and healthy controls. No cell fractionation was done, so the repertoire covers all unsorted peripheral blood T cells. Around 450 ng RNA was reverse transcribed with alpha and beta constant-region primers. Each of the alpha and beta chains got its own library through chain-specific third strand synthesis with indices. TCRdb analysed the 5' RACE reads with MiXCR anew, one entry per CDR3 protein. The data show 7,500 to 9,500 distinct CDR3 sequences, less than 10% seen once. This specimen was blood, taken before antiretroviral therapy. The receptors originated from an adult with HIV infection. The donor label of this sample is uncertain.

In its sample, this clonotype was seen many times. This chain links TRBV5-1 with TRBJ2-7, with 8 bases aligning to TRBD1. The CDR3 extends over 16 amino acids. Looked up from germline, CDR1 is SGHRS and CDR2 is YFSETQ. The ends lost 0 bases at V and 6 bases at J; junction bases unmatched: 11. Here the CDR3 reads CASSLAPDRGTIEQYF. In DNA form, the CDR3 reads TGCGCCAGCAGCTTGGCCCCCGACAGGGGCACCATCGAGCAGTACTTC.

There are many counts of this clonotype. The chain recombines TRBV4-1 with TRBJ2-7; 8 nucleotides match TRBD2. J gave up 3 bases and V 1 base, and 2 bases lay outside the gene matches. The CDR3 extends over 14 amino acids. Germline CDR1 MGHRA, CDR2 YSYEKL. CDR3 DNA sequence: TGCGCCAGCAGCCAAGTAGCGGGGATCTACGAGCAGTACTTC. Amino acids: CASSQVAGIYEQYF.

This clonotype has a count of ten or more. The chain recombines TRBV18 with TRBJ2-6; TRBD1 agrees at 7 bases. This CDR3 has 16 residues. The germline CDR1 and CDR2 sequences are KGHSH and LQKENI. V gave up 0 bases and J gave up 2 bases; unmatched junction bases: 1. Written as DNA, the CDR3 is TGTGCCAGCTCACCACCGGGACAGCCTGGGGCCAACGTCCTGACTTTC. It is translated as CASSPPGQPGANVLTF.

This clonotype was seen ten or more times. V is TRBV12-3 or TRBV12-4 and J is TRBJ2-3; D is uncertain. V was trimmed by 2 bases and J by 6 bases, leaving 15 bases between them. This CDR3 comprises 15 residues. CDR3 bases: TGTGCCAGCAGTTTAATTGGGCCCCTTCTTGATACGCAGTATTTT. The encoded protein is CASSLIGPLLDTQYF.

This clonotype was counted a few times. The chain employs TRBV12-3 or TRBV12-4 and TRBJ1-6; D perhaps matches TRBD1 (5 bases). The CDR3 covers 12 residues. V dropped 6 bases and J dropped 15 bases, with 15 bases sitting between them. The CDR3 DNA is TGTGCCAGCAGCCGGGATTTACAGGTCCTCCACTTT. Translation: CASSRDLQVLHF.

In its sample, this clonotype was seen a few times. V is TRBV7-2 and J is TRBJ2-2; 7 bases agree with TRBD1. With V trimmed by 5 bases and J by 3 bases, 6 bases remained unmatched. CDR3 size: 15 residues. Germline CDR1 reads SGHTA; CDR2 reads FQGNSA. The CDR3 protein is CASSLRQGDTGELFF. CDR3 DNA sequence: TGTGCCAGCAGCCTACGCCAGGGGGACACCGGGGAGCTGTTTTTT.

This clonotype was seen more than once but under ten times. The chain combines TRBV6-5 with TRBJ1-3, with D possibly TRBD1 on 5 matching bases. Trimming cost V 6 bases and J 1 base, with 7 bases left between them. CDR1 and CDR2 from the germline V gene are MNHEY and SVGAGI. This CDR3 has 13 amino acids. CDR3 sequence reads: CASRPGSGNTIYF. The CDR3 DNA reads as TGTGCCAGCAGGCCAGGGTCTGGAAACACCATATATTTT.

This clonotype was counted many times. The chain has TRBV10-3 and TRBJ1-3; possibly TRBD1 for D (6 bases). Trimming pared 10 bases from V and 3 bases from J, leaving 22 bases between. This CDR3 has 16 amino acids. Germline V gene lookup returns CDR1 ENHRY and CDR2 SYGVKD. The chain's CDR3 is CATSLYETGDGNTIYF. CDR3 DNA sequence: TGTGCCACTAGTCTGTACGAGACAGGTGATGGAAACACCATATATTTT.

In this sample, this clonotype turned up many times. The genes are TRBV7-4 and TRBJ2-1; D possibly corresponds to TRBD1 (5 bases). CDR3 length equals 16 residues. Per the germline V gene, CDR1 is SGHVT and CDR2 is SQSDAQ. V lost 5 bases, J lost 0 bases, and 14 bases lay in between. The CDR3 DNA reads TGTGCCAGCAGCCCACAGACAGTGGCCTCCTACAATGAGCAGTTCTTC. Amino acid sequence: CASSPQTVASYNEQFF. The full variable domain, in which reference TRBV7-4 and TRBJ2-1 provide the parts outside the CDR3, is GAGVSQSPRYKVAKRGRDVALRCDSISGHVTLYWYRQTLGQGSEVLTYSQSDAQRDKSGRPSGRFSAERPERSVSTLKIQRTEQGDSAVYLCASSPQTVASYNEQFFGPGTRLTVL.

The chain links TRBV7-9 to TRBJ1-5; maybe TRBD1 (5 bases). CDR1 and CDR2 (germline): SEHNR, FQNEAQ (reference sequence). The CDR3 sequence is 15 residues long. V lost 1 base and J lost 2, with 9 bases in between. The CDR3, as DNA: TGTGCCAGCAGCTTAGGGGTAGGGGGCAATCAGCCCCAGCATTTT. This encodes CASSLGVGGNQPQHF.

The table lists this clonotype with many counts. J is TRBJ2-7 and V is TRBV2; no reliable D call. CDR1 and CDR2 from the germline V gene are SNHLY and FYNNEI. The germline V and J ends were trimmed by 0 bases and 0 bases, with 12 bases remaining between them. The CDR3 extends over 16 amino acids. In DNA form, the CDR3 reads TGTGCCAGCAGTGAAGCGGGTACCGCGAGCTCCTACGAGCAGTACTTC. Encoded protein: CASSEAGTASSYEQYF. Together with reference TRBV2 and TRBJ2-7, the CDR3 gives the full variable domain: EPEVTQTPSHQVTQMGQEVILRCVPISNHLYFYWYRQILGQKVEFLVSFYNNEISEKSEIFDDQFSVERPDGSNFTLKIRSTKLEDSAMYFCASSEAGTASSYEQYFGPGTRLTVT.

This clonotype was recorded many times. CDR3 coding DNA: TGCGCCAGCGGGGGGGGACACCACTATGGCTACACCTTC. Its protein is CASGGGHHYGYTF. The gene calls are TRBV10-1 and TRBJ1-2; a weak D match, TRBD1 (6 bases). CDR1 is WNHNN, CDR2 SYGVQD, per germline (reference sequence). The V end lost 8 bases, the J end lost 3 bases, and 13 bases lay between the germline ends. The CDR3 runs to 13 residues.

The table lists this clonotype with many counts. The gene calls are TRBV6-6 and TRBJ1-5; D is possibly TRBD1 (5 bases). V lost 6 bases and J lost 3, with 15 bases in between. This CDR3 has 15 amino acids. Germline V gene lookup returns CDR1 MNHNY and CDR2 SVGAGI (reference sequence). CDR3 sequence reads: CASSEAGLTNQPQHF. CDR3 DNA: TGTGCCAGCAGCGAGGCGGGACTCACCAATCAGCCCCAGCATTTT.

The sample holds many counts of this clonotype. The chain recombines TRBV15 with TRBJ1-4, with a possible D match to TRBD1 (5 bases). Trimming removed 2 bases at V and 8 bases at J, with 12 bases between. CDR1 and CDR2 from the germline V gene are LNHNV and YYDKDF (reference sequence). This CDR3 has 14 amino acids. The chain's CDR3 is CATSRPPEGEKLFF. DNA of the CDR3: TGTGCCACCAGCAGACCCCCGGAGGGGGAAAAACTGTTTTTT.

This clonotype was counted ten times or more. The V gene is TRBV6-1, the J gene TRBJ2-3, with TRBD2 matching 11 bases. J was trimmed by 1 base and V by 1 base; bases with no gene match: 7. CDR1 MNHNS and CDR2 SASEGT come from the germline V gene. The CDR3 has 18 residues. The CDR3 nucleotides are TGTGCCAGCAGTGAAGGACTAGCGGGGTGGGTGGGCACAGATACGCAGTATTTT. As protein: CASSEGLAGWVGTDTQYF.

This clonotype was seen ten or more times. V and J are TRBV12-3 or TRBV12-4 and TRBJ1-3, with D tentatively TRBD1 (5 bases). The CDR3 runs to 16 residues. V lost 6 bases to trimming and J lost 4 bases, with 19 bases between them. The CDR3: CASRRPPGFLGNTIYF. In DNA form, the CDR3 reads TGTGCCAGCAGAAGGCCGCCAGGGTTCCTGGGAAACACCATATATTTT.

This clonotype is termed medium-sized. The chain employs TRBV28 and TRBJ2-4; D is unresolved. Germline values: CDR1 MDHEN, CDR2 SYDVKM. The length of the CDR3 is 16 residues. Trimming stripped 5 bases from V and 2 bases from J, with 16 bases between. CDR3 bases: TGTGCCAGCAGTCCCGAAAGATCAAGAACCAAAAACATTCAGTACTTC. It encodes CASSPERSRTKNIQYF.

This clonotype was found many times. The J gene is TRBJ2-1, the V gene TRBV7-2; D not resolved. Trimming removed 3 bases from V and 8 bases from J, with 11 bases in between. Germline V gene data show CDR1 as SGHTA and CDR2 as FQGNSA. CDR3 length: 13 residues. CDR3 loop: CASSLTGPHEQFF. The CDR3 nucleotides are TGTGCCAGCAGCTTGACGGGCCCCCATGAGCAGTTCTTC.

This clonotype was counted at least ten times. This chain connects TRBV5-1 to TRBJ1-1, with D tentatively TRBD1 (6 bases). Germline CDR1 is SGHRS and CDR2 is YFSETQ. CDR3 length: 14 residues. Trimming cost V 0 bases and J 4 bases, with 10 bases left between them. CDR3 loop: CASSLGQAGTEAFF. The CDR3, as DNA: TGCGCCAGCAGCTTGGGACAGGCGGGCACTGAAGCTTTCTTT.

This clonotype is medium-sized by share. This chain joins TRBV6-2 or TRBV6-3 and TRBJ1-1; tentative D call: TRBD1 (6 bases). Germline V lookup: CDR1 MNHEY, CDR2 SVGEGT. V lost 5 bases to trimming and J lost 6 bases, with 7 bases between them. CDR3 size: 11 residues. The CDR3 DNA reads as TGTGCCAGCAGTCAGGGGCCTGAAGCTTTCTTT. Translation: CASSQGPEAFF.

This clonotype was picked up many times. V usage is TRBV20-1 and J usage is TRBJ1-1; D is ambiguous. The CDR3 is 12 amino acids. V lost 3 bases to trimming and J lost 4 bases, with 9 bases between them. In germline, CDR1 is DFQATT, CDR2 SNEGSKA (reference sequence). CDR3 nucleotide sequence: TGCAGTGCTAGTGATGGAGTCACTGAAGCTTTCTTT. This translates into CSASDGVTEAFF.

This clonotype occurred many times. The chain combines TRBV28 with TRBJ2-5, with 7 bases identical to TRBD1. The CDR3 spans 12 residues. The germline V gene encodes CDR1 MDHEN and CDR2 SYDVKM. Losses at the gene ends were 2 bases for V and 12 bases for J; bases not matched to a gene: 6. The CDR3 reads CASSLETGLEYF. DNA for the CDR3: TGTGCCAGCAGTTTAGAGACAGGGTTGGAGTACTTC. The full variable domain, in which reference TRBV28 and TRBJ2-5 provide the parts outside the CDR3, is DVKVTQSSRYLVKRTGEKVFLECVQDMDHENMFWYRQDPGLGLRLIYFSYDVKMKEKGDIPEGYSVSREKKERFSLILESASTNQTSMYLCASSLETGLEYFGPGTRLLVL.

The genes are TRBV5-1 and TRBJ2-3, with 7 bases aligning to TRBD1. J was trimmed by 5 bases and V by 4 bases; bases with no gene match: 7. CDR3 length equals 14 residues. The germline gives CDR1 SGHRS, CDR2 YFSETQ. In DNA form, the CDR3 reads TGCGCCAGCAGCGTTGACAGGGAAGGAGATACGCAGTATTTT. Translated, it gives CASSVDREGDTQYF.

This clonotype was detected only a few times. CDR3 nucleotide sequence: TGCAGCGTTGAGCTCCCAGCCGAGTATGGCTACACCTTC. Protein sequence: CSVELPAEYGYTF. The chain employs TRBV29-1 and TRBJ1-2, with D hard to call. V lost 3 bases, J lost 5 bases, and 13 bases lay in between. The CDR3 is 13 residues long. Germline CDR1 reads SQVTM; CDR2 reads ANQGSEA.

This clonotype was counted at least ten times. This chain joins TRBV5-5 and TRBJ2-7; tentative D call: TRBD2 (5 bases). This CDR3 comprises 15 residues. V was pared by 0 bases and J by 3 bases, with 13 bases between. In germline, CDR1 is SGHKS, CDR2 YYEKEE (reference sequence). The CDR3 nucleotides are TGTGCCAGCAGCTTGGTTAGACTATCCTACTACGAGCAGTACTTC. This encodes CASSLVRLSYYEQYF.

This clonotype was seen ten or more times. The chain recombines TRBV5-1 with TRBJ1-5; D is unresolved. This CDR3 region has 14 residues. The V end was cut by 4 bases, the J end by 5 bases, with 13 bases between. Germline-derived CDR1 and CDR2 are SGHRS and YFSETQ. The CDR3 is CASSEESRDQPQHF. DNA of the CDR3: TGCGCCAGCAGCGAGGAGAGTAGGGATCAGCCCCAGCATTTT.

The sample holds many counts of this clonotype. The chain carries TRBV3-1 and TRBJ1-2, with 8 bases aligning to TRBD1. The CDR3 totals 15 residues. Germline CDR1 LGHDT, CDR2 YNNKEL (reference sequence). V was pared by 1 base and J by 3 bases, with 4 bases of the junction left unmatched. DNA of the CDR3: TGTGCCAGCAGCCAAGGGAACAGGGGGGACTATGGCTACACCTTC. This gives the protein CASSQGNRGDYGYTF.

Ten or more counts support this clonotype. The chain has TRBV7-3 and TRBJ1-1; possible D gene TRBD1, 5 bases. V was pared by 0 bases and J by 1 base, with 9 bases between. CDR3 length equals 15 residues. Germline V lookup: CDR1 SGHTA, CDR2 FQGTGA. The CDR3, as DNA: TGTGCCAGCAGCTTAACGAACCAGGGGAACACTGAAGCTTTCTTT. It specifies CASSLTNQGNTEAFF.

A note on this clonotype: It may be a read error: a sequence one base away is much more abundant. CDR3 DNA: TGTGCCAGCAGGGAGGGGGACAGGGGAACCTACGAGCAGTACTTC. Translation gives CASREGDRGTYEQYF. The chain carries TRBV6-5 and TRBJ2-7, with 10 bases fitting TRBD1. This CDR3 spans 15 amino acids. J was trimmed by 2 bases and V by 6 bases; bases with no gene match: 7. Germline V gene data show CDR1 as MNHEY and CDR2 as SVGAGI.

This clonotype was detected only a few times. The gene calls are TRBV12-3 or TRBV12-4 and TRBJ2-7, with D perhaps given as TRBD1 or TRBD2 (5 bases each). The V end was cut by 5 bases, the J end by 3 bases, with 14 bases between. This CDR3 region has 14 residues. CDR3 amino acids: CASSAPGRYYEQYF. Here the CDR3 DNA reads TGTGCCAGCAGTGCCCCGGGACGGTACTACGAGCAGTACTTC.